These 10 T cell receptor beta chains originate from one sample sequenced in a study of shared clonotypes between healthy human individuals. Some clones are missing from TCRdb's copy, which holds only in-frame ones; the method was immunoSEQ multiplex PCR. The table has about 1.4 million clones, around 95% seen once. The sample comprised naive CD4+ T cells sorted from blood. Subset of the sample: CD45RA+ positively selected. The source of these receptors is a man under 40 in good health.

This chain joins TRBV19 and TRBJ2-1; 10 bases line up with TRBD1. The junction had 8 bases not matched to a gene; V was cut back by 7 bases and J by 2 bases. The CDR3 is made up of 16 amino acids. CDR1 and CDR2 (germline): LNHDA, SQIVND (reference sequence). In nucleotides, the CDR3 is TGTGCCAGTACTAAAAGGACAGGGGGAGCCTACAATGAGCAGTTCTTC. Translation: CASTKRTGGAYNEQFF.

The genes are TRBV9 and TRBJ2-1; no clear D. Trimming stripped 0 bases from V and 5 bases from J, with 15 bases between. CDR3 length equals 16 residues. The germline V gene has CDR1 SGDLS and CDR2 YYNGEE. For the CDR3, the DNA is TGTGCCAGCAGCGTAGTGGGCGCCGCCCCCCACAATGAGCAGTTCTTC. Protein: CASSVVGAAPHNEQFF.

The gene calls are TRBV7-2 and TRBJ2-1; tentatively, D is TRBD2 (5 bases). The V end lost 1 base, the J end lost 3 bases, and 10 bases lay between the germline ends. From germline, CDR1 is SGHTA and CDR2 FQGNSA. The CDR3 runs to 15 residues. The CDR3: CASSLGGSYYNEQFF. The CDR3 nucleotides read TGTGCCAGCAGCTTAGGTGGGAGCTACTACAATGAGCAGTTCTTC.

Remarks on this clone: The identical CDR3 is also encoded by other nucleotide sequences in the sample. The V gene is TRBV18, the J gene TRBJ2-5, with a tentative D call TRBD1 (6 bases). This CDR3 contains 15 residues. The germline CDR1 and CDR2 sequences are KGHSH and LQKENI. V shed 3 bases and J shed 5 bases, with 16 bases lying between them. CDR3 in amino acids: CASSPLQGVGETQYF. CDR3 coding DNA: TGTGCCAGCTCACCTCTACAGGGAGTTGGGGAGACCCAGTACTTC.

This rearrangement joins TRBV5-4 to TRBJ2-5; D is perhaps TRBD1 or TRBD2 (6 bases each). Trimming shortened V by 4 bases and J by 2 bases, and 15 bases separated the two germline ends. The germline V gene encodes CDR1 SGHNT and CDR2 YYREEE (reference sequence). This CDR3 is 15 amino acids long. CDR3 in DNA: TGTGCCAGCAGCCCCCGGGGGACACAGCAAGAGACCCAGTACTTC. Its translation is CASSPRGTQQETQYF.

The chain combines TRBV7-8 with TRBJ2-7; D unclear. Trimming removed 5 bases from V and 2 bases from J, with 16 bases in between. Germline V lookup: CDR1 SGHVS, CDR2 FQNEAQ. The CDR3 loop spans 15 amino acids. CDR3 nucleotide sequence: TGTGCCAGCAGCCGTGGGCAAGGGCACGCCTACGAGCAGTACTTC. Residues: CASSRGQGHAYEQYF.

This chain's CDR3 is CAISEPGLAGGDEQYF. CDR3 nucleotide sequence: TGTGCCATCAGTGAGCCGGGACTAGCGGGAGGGGACGAGCAGTACTTC. This chain joins TRBV10-3 and TRBJ2-7; 16 bases agree with TRBD2. The CDR3 spans 16 residues. V trimming: 2 bases; J trimming: 5 bases; junction bases outside the gene matches: 3. Germline loops: CDR1 ENHRY, CDR2 SYGVKD.

The chain uses TRBV2 and TRBJ2-7; the D is unclear. Germline values: CDR1 SNHLY, CDR2 FYNNEI. This CDR3 contains 12 residues. V lost 1 base and J 5 bases, leaving 6 bases between the germline ends. The CDR3 sequence: CASSEDSNEQYF. CDR3 sequence (DNA): TGTGCCAGCAGTGAAGATAGCAACGAGCAGTACTTC.

The chain is built from TRBV6-1 and TRBJ2-3; D is tentatively TRBD1 or TRBD2 (5 bases each). Trimming took off 6 bases at V and 2 bases at J, with 15 bases between the two ends. Germline V lookup: CDR1 MNHNS, CDR2 SASEGT. The CDR3 is 15 amino acids. CDR3 nucleotides: TGTGCCAGCAGGAGACAGCGGTCTTACACAGATACGCAGTATTTT. This gives the protein CASRRQRSYTDTQYF.

The V and J genes are TRBV27 and TRBJ2-7; 7 bases align to TRBD1. Looked up from germline, CDR1 is MNHEY and CDR2 is SMNVEV (reference sequence). The length of the CDR3 is 15 residues. The junction had 6 bases not matched to a gene; V was cut back by 4 bases and J by 0 bases. This chain's CDR3 is CASSSRGTSSYEQYF. The CDR3 nucleotides read TGTGCCAGCAGTTCCAGGGGGACCAGCTCCTACGAGCAGTACTTC.